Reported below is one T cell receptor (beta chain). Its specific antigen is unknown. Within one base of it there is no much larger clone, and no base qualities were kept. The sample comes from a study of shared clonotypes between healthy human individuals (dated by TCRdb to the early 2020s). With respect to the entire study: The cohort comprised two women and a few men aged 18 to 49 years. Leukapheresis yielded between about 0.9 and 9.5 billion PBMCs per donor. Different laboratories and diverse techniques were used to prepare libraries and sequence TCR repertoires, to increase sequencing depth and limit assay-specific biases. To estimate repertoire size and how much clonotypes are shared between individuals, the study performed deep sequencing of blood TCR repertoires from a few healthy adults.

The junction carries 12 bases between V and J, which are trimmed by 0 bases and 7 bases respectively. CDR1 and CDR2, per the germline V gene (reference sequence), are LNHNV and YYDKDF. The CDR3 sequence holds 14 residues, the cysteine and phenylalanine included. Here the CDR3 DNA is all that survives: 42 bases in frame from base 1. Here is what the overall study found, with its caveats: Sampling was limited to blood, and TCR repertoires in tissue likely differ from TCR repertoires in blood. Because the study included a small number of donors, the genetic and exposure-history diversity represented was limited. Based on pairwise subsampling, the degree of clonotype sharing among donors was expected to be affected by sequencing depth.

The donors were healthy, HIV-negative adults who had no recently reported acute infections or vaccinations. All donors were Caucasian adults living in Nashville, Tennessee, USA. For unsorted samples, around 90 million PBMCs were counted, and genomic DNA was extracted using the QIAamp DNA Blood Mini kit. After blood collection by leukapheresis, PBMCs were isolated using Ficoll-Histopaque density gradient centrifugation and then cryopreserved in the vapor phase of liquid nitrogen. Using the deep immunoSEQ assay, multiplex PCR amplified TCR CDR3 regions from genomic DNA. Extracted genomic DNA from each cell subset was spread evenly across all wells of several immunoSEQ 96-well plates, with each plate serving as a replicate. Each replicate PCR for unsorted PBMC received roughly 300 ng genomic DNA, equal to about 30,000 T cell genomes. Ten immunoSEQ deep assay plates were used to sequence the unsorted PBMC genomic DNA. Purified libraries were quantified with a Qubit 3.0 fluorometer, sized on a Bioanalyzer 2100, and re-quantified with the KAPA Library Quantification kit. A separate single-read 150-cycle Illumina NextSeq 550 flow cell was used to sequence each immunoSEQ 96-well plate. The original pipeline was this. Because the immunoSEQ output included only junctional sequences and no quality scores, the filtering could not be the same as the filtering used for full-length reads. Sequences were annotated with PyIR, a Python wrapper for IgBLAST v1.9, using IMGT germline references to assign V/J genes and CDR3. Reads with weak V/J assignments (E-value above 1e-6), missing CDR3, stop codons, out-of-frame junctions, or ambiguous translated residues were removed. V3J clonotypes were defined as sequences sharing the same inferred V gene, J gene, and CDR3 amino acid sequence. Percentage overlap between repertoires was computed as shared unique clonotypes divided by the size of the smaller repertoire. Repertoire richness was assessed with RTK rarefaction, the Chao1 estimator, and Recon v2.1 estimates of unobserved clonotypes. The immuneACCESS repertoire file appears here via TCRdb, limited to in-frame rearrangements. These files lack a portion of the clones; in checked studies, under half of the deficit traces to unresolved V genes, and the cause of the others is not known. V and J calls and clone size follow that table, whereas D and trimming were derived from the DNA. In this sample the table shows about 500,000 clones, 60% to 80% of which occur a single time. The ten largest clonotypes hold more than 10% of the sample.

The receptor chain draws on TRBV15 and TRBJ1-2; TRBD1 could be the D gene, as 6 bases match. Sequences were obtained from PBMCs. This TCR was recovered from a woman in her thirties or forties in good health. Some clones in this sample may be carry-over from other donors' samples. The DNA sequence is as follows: TGTGCCACCAGCAGAGATGGGCAGGGGTCTGGCTACACCTTC. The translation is CATSRDGQGSGYTF.